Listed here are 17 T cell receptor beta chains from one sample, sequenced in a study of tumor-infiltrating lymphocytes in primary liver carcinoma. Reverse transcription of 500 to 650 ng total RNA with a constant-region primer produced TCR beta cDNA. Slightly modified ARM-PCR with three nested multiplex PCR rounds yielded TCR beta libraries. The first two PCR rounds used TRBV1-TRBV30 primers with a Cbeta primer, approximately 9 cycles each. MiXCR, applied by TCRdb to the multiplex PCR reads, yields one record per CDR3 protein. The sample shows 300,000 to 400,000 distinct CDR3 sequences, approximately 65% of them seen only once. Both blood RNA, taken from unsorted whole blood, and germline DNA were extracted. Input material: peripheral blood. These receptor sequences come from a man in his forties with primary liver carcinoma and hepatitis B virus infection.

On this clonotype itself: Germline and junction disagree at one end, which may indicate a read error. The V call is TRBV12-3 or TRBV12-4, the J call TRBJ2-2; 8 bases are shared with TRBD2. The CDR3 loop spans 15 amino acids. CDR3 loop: CASRAGTSQVRELVF. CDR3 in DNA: TGTGCCAGCAGAGCCGGGACTAGTCAAGTCCGGGAGCTGGTTTTT.

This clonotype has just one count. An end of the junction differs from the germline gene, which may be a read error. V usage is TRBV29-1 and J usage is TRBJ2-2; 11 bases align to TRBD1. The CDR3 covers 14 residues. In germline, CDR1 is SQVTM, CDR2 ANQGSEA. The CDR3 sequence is CSARDRGNTRELFF. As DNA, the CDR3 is TGCAGTGCCCGGGACAGGGGGAACACCAGGGAGCTGTTTTTT.

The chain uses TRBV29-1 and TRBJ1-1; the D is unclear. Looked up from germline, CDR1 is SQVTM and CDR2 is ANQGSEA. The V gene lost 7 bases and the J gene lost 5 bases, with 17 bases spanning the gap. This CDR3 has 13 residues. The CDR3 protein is CSGSSGLNTEAFF. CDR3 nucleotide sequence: TGCAGCGGTAGCAGTGGGCTAAATACTGAAGCTTTCTTT.

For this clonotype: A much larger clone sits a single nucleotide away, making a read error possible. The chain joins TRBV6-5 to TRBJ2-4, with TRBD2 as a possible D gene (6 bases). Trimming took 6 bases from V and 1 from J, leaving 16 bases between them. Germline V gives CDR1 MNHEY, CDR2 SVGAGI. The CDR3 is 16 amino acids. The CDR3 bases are TGTGCCAGCAGGGACTCTAGCGTCCTGGCCAAAAACATTCAGTACTTC. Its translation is CASRDSSVLAKNIQYF.

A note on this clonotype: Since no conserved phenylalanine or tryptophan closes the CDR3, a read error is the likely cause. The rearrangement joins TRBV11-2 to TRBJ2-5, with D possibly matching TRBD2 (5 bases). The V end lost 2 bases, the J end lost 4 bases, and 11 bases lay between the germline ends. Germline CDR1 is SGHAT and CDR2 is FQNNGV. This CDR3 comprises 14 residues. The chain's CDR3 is CASSLRGSGETQYL. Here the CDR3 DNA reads TGTGCCAGCAGCTTACGTGGGAGCGGAGAGACCCAGTACTTA.

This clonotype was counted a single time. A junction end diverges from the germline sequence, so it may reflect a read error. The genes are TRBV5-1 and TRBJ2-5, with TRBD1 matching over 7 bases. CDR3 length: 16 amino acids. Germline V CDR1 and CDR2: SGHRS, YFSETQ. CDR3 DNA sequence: TGCGCAAGCAGCTTCAATGAGGGGGCTATGGGGGAGACCCAGTACTTC. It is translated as CASSFNEGAMGETQYF.

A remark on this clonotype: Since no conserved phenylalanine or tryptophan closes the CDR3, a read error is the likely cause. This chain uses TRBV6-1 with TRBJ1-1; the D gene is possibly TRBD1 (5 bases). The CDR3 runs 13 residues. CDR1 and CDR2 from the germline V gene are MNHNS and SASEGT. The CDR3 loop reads CAGSELGGTEAFL. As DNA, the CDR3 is TGTGCCGGCAGTGAACTTGGGGGAACTGAAGCTTTCCTT.

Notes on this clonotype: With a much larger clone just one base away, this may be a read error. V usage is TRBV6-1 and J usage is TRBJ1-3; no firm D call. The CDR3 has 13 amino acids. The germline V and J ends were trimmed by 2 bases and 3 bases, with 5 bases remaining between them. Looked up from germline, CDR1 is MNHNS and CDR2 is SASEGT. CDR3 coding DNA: TGTGCCAGCAGTGAAAGGCATGGAAACACCATATATTTT. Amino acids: CASSERHGNTIYF.

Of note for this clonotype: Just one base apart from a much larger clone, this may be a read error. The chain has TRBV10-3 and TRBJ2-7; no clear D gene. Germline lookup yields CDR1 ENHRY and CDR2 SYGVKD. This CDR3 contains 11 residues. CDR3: CAISKGARWDF. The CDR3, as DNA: TGTGCCATCAGTAAGGGTGCCCGATGGGACTTC.

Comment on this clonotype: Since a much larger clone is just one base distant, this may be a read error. CDR3 sequence reads: CANSRQESLPGELFF. The CDR3 region has the DNA TGTGCCAACAGTAGACAAGAGAGTCTACCCGGGGAGCTGTTTTTT. The genes are TRBV6-1 and TRBJ2-2; D is unclear. Germline V gene lookup returns CDR1 MNHNS and CDR2 SASEGT. This CDR3 spans 15 amino acids.

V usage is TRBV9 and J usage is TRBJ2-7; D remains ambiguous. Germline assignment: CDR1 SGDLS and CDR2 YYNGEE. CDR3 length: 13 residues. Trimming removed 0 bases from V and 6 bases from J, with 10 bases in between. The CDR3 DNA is TGTGCCAGCAGCGTAGTATTGGAAGGCGAGCAGTACTTC. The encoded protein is CASSVVLEGEQYF. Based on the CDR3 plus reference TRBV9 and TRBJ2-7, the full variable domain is DSGVTQTPKHLITATGQRVTLRCSPRSGDLSVYWYQQSLDQGLQFLIQYYNGEERAKGNILERFSAQQFPDLHSELNLSSLELGDSALYFCASSVVLEGEQYFGPGTRLTVT.

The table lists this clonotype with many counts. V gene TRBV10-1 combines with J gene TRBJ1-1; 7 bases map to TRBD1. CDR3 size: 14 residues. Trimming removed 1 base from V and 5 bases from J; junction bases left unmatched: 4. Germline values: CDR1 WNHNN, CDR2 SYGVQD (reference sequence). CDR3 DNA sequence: TGCGCCAGCAGTGAGTTACAGGGGCAGACTGAAGCTTTCTTT. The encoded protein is CASSELQGQTEAFF.

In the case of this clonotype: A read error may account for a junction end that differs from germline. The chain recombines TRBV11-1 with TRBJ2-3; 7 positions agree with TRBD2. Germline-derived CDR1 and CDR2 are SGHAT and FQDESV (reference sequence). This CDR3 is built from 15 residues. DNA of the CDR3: TGTGCCAGCATCTTAGGAGCGGGGCCCACAGATACACAGTATTTT. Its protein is CASILGAGPTDTQYF.

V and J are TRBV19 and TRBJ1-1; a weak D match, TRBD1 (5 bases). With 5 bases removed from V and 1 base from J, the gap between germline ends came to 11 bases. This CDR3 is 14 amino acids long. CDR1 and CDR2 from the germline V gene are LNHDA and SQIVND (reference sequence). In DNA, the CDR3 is TGTGCCAGTAGTTTGGGACGCTGGAACACTGAAGCTTTCTTT. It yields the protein CASSLGRWNTEAFF.

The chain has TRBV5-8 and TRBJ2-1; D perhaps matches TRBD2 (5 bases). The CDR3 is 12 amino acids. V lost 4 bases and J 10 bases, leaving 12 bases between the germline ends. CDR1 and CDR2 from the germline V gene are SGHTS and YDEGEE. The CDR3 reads CASSQYTREQFF. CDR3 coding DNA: TGTGCCAGCAGCCAATATACTAGAGAGCAGTTCTTC.

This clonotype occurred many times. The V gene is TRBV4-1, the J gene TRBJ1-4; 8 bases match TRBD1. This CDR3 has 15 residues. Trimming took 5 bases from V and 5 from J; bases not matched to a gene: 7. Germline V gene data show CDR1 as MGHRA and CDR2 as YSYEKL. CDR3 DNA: TGCGCCAGCAGCAACGACAGGGGCGGGAATGAAAAACTGTTTTTT. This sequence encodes CASSNDRGGNEKLFF.

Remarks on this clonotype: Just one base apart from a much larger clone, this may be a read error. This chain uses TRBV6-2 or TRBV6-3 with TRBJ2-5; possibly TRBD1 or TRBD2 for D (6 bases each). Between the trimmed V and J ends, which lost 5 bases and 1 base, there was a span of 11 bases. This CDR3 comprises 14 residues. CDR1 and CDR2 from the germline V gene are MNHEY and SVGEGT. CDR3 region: CASSTGALQETQYF. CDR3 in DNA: TGTGCCAGCAGTACGGGGGCCCTCCAAGAGACCCAGTACTTC.